The rows below give T cell receptor beta chains drawn from one sample of a study of blood T cell repertoires in COVID-19. Clones were sequenced by immunoSEQ multiplex PCR, and TCRdb holds only the in-frame ones, with some missing. The sample includes roughly 350,000 clones, around 85% of them seen just once. Sequenced sample: peripheral blood. The receptors derive from a woman under 30 with acute or convalescent COVID-19. Each CDR3 is given with its conserved first and last residue. Each record gives: J gene, V gene, D gene, CDR3 length, clone size, CDR3 DNA, CDR3 protein. A D gene is named only where the DNA matches it firmly. Size is omitted from some rows. Given values are once, few, many or a class for expanded clones.

J gene: TRBJ1-2; V gene: TRBV5-1; D gene: -; CDR3 length: 14; clone size: -; CDR3 DNA: TGCGCCAGCAGCACACTACAGGGTAGCGATGGCTACACCTTC; CDR3 protein: CASSTLQGSDGYTF
J gene: TRBJ2-3; V gene: TRBV13; D gene: TRBD1; CDR3 length: 15; clone size: once; CDR3 DNA: TGTGCCAGCAGCTGGGACAGAGGCCGCACAGATACGCAGTATTTT; CDR3 protein: CASSWDRGRTDTQYF
J gene: TRBJ1-2; V gene: TRBV6-4; D gene: -; CDR3 length: 16; clone size: -; CDR3 DNA: TGTGCCAGCAGTCCCACCCCTAGGGAGAACACCTATGGCTACACCTTC; CDR3 protein: CASSPTPRENTYGYTF
J gene: TRBJ1-6; V gene: TRBV27; D gene: TRBD1; CDR3 length: 18; clone size: -; CDR3 DNA: TGTGCCAGCAGTTTGGGGCCACAGGGGGAATCCTATAATTCACCCCTCCACTTT; CDR3 protein: CASSLGPQGESYNSPLHF
J gene: TRBJ1-1; V gene: TRBV29-1; D gene: -; CDR3 length: 13; clone size: once; CDR3 DNA: TGCAGCGTTAAGGGGGATAAGAACACTGAAGCTTTCTTT; CDR3 protein: CSVKGDKNTEAFF
J gene: TRBJ2-7; V gene: TRBV12-3/TRBV12-4; D gene: TRBD1; CDR3 length: 13; clone size: -; CDR3 DNA: TGTGCCAGCAGTCCCGGGACAGGGGGCGAGCAGTACTTC; CDR3 protein: CASSPGTGGEQYF
J gene: TRBJ1-3; V gene: TRBV9; D gene: TRBD1; CDR3 length: 17; clone size: -; CDR3 DNA: TGTGCCAGCAGCGACTTCATTACCACAGGGGGCGGAAACACCATATATTTT; CDR3 protein: CASSDFITTGGGNTIYF
J gene: TRBJ2-5; V gene: TRBV27; D gene: -; CDR3 length: 12; clone size: -; CDR3 DNA: TGTGCCAGCAGTTCAGGTCAAGAGACCCAGTACTTC; CDR3 protein: CASSSGQETQYF
J gene: TRBJ1-1; V gene: TRBV6-5; D gene: -; CDR3 length: 14; clone size: -; CDR3 DNA: TGTGCCAGCAGTTACGGGGGCCTGAGCACTGAAGCTTTCTTT; CDR3 protein: CASSYGGLSTEAFF
J gene: TRBJ2-3; V gene: TRBV19; D gene: -; CDR3 length: 13; clone size: -; CDR3 DNA: TGTGCCAGTAGTCAGGCCAGCACAGATACGCAGTATTTT; CDR3 protein: CASSQASTDTQYF
J gene: TRBJ2-7; V gene: TRBV13; D gene: TRBD2; CDR3 length: 16; clone size: -; CDR3 DNA: TGTGCCAGCAGTCAGGGTGGGCGGGAGGCCTCCTACGAGCAGTACTTC; CDR3 protein: CASSQGGREASYEQYF
J gene: TRBJ1-2; V gene: TRBV7-3; D gene: TRBD1; CDR3 length: 16; clone size: -; CDR3 DNA: TGTGCCAGCAGCACATTGGAGGACAGGGGGCTCGGTGGCTACACCTTC; CDR3 protein: CASSTLEDRGLGGYTF
J gene: TRBJ1-6; V gene: TRBV5-8; D gene: -; CDR3 length: 17; clone size: -; CDR3 DNA: TGTGCCAGCAGCTTGGCGGCAGGGGTGGCCCTTAATTCACCCCTCCACTTT; CDR3 protein: CASSLAAGVALNSPLHF
J gene: TRBJ2-2; V gene: TRBV6-5; D gene: TRBD1; CDR3 length: 15; clone size: -; CDR3 DNA: TGTGCCAGCAGTCCCGGGACAGTGGGTACCGGGGAGCTGTTTTTT; CDR3 protein: CASSPGTVGTGELFF
J gene: TRBJ2-3; V gene: TRBV5-4; D gene: -; CDR3 length: 15; clone size: once; CDR3 DNA: TGTGCCAGCAGCTTGGGCGGGGCTCCTACAGATACGCAGTATTTT; CDR3 protein: CASSLGGAPTDTQYF
J gene: TRBJ1-4; V gene: TRBV29-1; D gene: -; CDR3 length: 13; clone size: -; CDR3 DNA: TGCAGCGTTACCCCCAGGGAGGATGAAAAACTGTTTTTT; CDR3 protein: CSVTPREDEKLFF
J gene: TRBJ2-5; V gene: TRBV11-1; D gene: TRBD2; CDR3 length: 16; clone size: few; CDR3 DNA: TGTGCCAGCAGTCGACGACTAGCGCGAGAACAAGAGACCCAGTACTTC; CDR3 protein: CASSRRLAREQETQYF
J gene: TRBJ1-5; V gene: TRBV27; D gene: -; CDR3 length: 16; clone size: -; CDR3 DNA: TGTGCCAGCAGCCCCGGGGGGAGGGGCAGCAATCAGCCCCAGCATTTT; CDR3 protein: CASSPGGRGSNQPQHF
J gene: TRBJ2-5; V gene: TRBV24-1; D gene: -; CDR3 length: 14; clone size: -; CDR3 DNA: TGTGCCACCAGTGGAGCGGCGTACCAAGAGACCCAGTACTTC; CDR3 protein: CATSGAAYQETQYF
J gene: TRBJ1-2; V gene: TRBV5-5; D gene: TRBD1; CDR3 length: 17; clone size: -; CDR3 DNA: TGTGCCAGCAGCGCAACACCGCTGACGACAGGGATTAATGGCTACACCTTC; CDR3 protein: CASSATPLTTGINGYTF
J gene: TRBJ2-7; V gene: TRBV9; D gene: TRBD2; CDR3 length: 14; clone size: once; CDR3 DNA: TGTGCCAGCAGCGTTGGGACTAGCGGGACCCAGATTTACTTC; CDR3 protein: CASSVGTSGTQIYF
J gene: TRBJ1-2; V gene: TRBV30; D gene: -; CDR3 length: 13; clone size: -; CDR3 DNA: TGTGCCTGGAGTGTAACAGTAGAAGGTGGCTACACCTTC; CDR3 protein: CAWSVTVEGGYTF
J gene: TRBJ1-6; V gene: TRBV25-1; D gene: -; CDR3 length: 13; clone size: once; CDR3 DNA: TGTGCCAGCAGTGACTTGGAGAATTCACCCCTCCACTTT; CDR3 protein: CASSDLENSPLHF
J gene: TRBJ2-2; V gene: TRBV7-3; D gene: TRBD2; CDR3 length: 15; clone size: -; CDR3 DNA: TGTGCCAGCAGCTTGGGGACTAGCGTTGCCGGGGAGCTGTTTTTT; CDR3 protein: CASSLGTSVAGELFF
J gene: TRBJ1-1; V gene: TRBV25-1; D gene: TRBD1; CDR3 length: 14; clone size: -; CDR3 DNA: TGTGCCAGCAGCACAGGGGTCGTTAACACTGAAGCTTTCTTT; CDR3 protein: CASSTGVVNTEAFF
J gene: TRBJ1-5; V gene: TRBV2; D gene: -; CDR3 length: 13; clone size: -; CDR3 DNA: TGTGCCAGCATGGGGCTAGGCTCCACGCCAGCGCATTTT; CDR3 protein: CASMGLGSTPAHF
J gene: TRBJ2-5; V gene: TRBV5-4; D gene: TRBD2; CDR3 length: 18; clone size: -; CDR3 DNA: TGTGCCAGCAGCTTACACCCAGGGACTAGCGGGGGGGCAGAGACCCAGTACTTC; CDR3 protein: CASSLHPGTSGGAETQYF
J gene: TRBJ2-5; V gene: TRBV5-1; D gene: -; CDR3 length: 14; clone size: once; CDR3 DNA: TGCGCCAGCAGTGCAGCGGAACCCCGGGAGACCCAGTACTTC; CDR3 protein: CASSAAEPRETQYF
J gene: TRBJ1-2; V gene: TRBV6-6; D gene: -; CDR3 length: 12; clone size: -; CDR3 DNA: TGTGCCAGCCTTGGGGGGGATTATGGCTACACCTTC; CDR3 protein: CASLGGDYGYTF
J gene: TRBJ2-7; V gene: TRBV27; D gene: TRBD1; CDR3 length: 14; clone size: -; CDR3 DNA: TGTGCCAGCAGCCGGACAGGACCCTCCTACGAGCAGTACTTC; CDR3 protein: CASSRTGPSYEQYF
J gene: TRBJ1-6; V gene: TRBV6-5; D gene: TRBD1; CDR3 length: 13; clone size: -; CDR3 DNA: TGTGCCAGCAGAGACAGGGGTAATTCACCCCTCCACTTT; CDR3 protein: CASRDRGNSPLHF